This note documents a single T cell receptor beta chain sequence. This receptor's antigen is unknown. Base-call qualities are not available, and no considerably larger clone is one nucleotide away. The source of the sample is a study of T cell changes during pregnancy in multiple sclerosis (dated by TCRdb to the late 2010s). General notes on the study: Changes in the T cell repertoire over the course of pregnancy were examined in this study in women with multiple sclerosis.

Receptor amplification or capture employed the immunoSEQ multiplex PCR assay. This is the immuneACCESS table as TCRdb keeps it, with only in-frame sequences that have V and J called. A part of the clones is gone; compared with another copy, unresolved V genes explain less than half, and the rest is unexplained. The sample yields 44,000 or so clones; roughly 91% were counted once. 5.9% of the sample is in the top ten clones. A distance of 21 bases separates the germline ends of V and J, which lose 5 bases and 5 bases respectively. The CDR3 runs 16 residues from the cysteine to the phenylalanine. CDR3 DNA is the only sequence kept; it has 48 bases, read in frame from the first base. The germline V gene (reference sequence) sets CDR1 to MNHEY and CDR2 to SMNVEV.

The sample here was CD8+ T cells from peripheral blood mononuclear cells, taken after pregnancy. This sequence uses TRBV27 and TRBJ2-5; the D gene is perhaps TRBD1, on 6 matching bases. The receptor comes from a female donor in good health, enrolled as a control in a pregnancy study. The encoded CDR3 is CASSTPRVGGDETQYF. The DNA sequence is as follows: TGTGCCAGCAGTACACCACGGGTTGGGGGCGATGAGACCCAGTACTTC.